This TCR beta chain was sequenced for a study of T cell repertoires in cytomegalovirus infection (dated by TCRdb to the late 2010s). For the study in its entirety: The peptide stimulations were aimed at well-studied HLA-B-restricted epitopes as well as recently identified HLA-C-restricted CMV epitopes, whose presentation resists viral immunomodulation. Donor HLA type was relevant to the analysis, because carriage of CMV infection together with the matching HLA type was indicated by public TCR beta signatures.

The instrument was an Illumina HiSeq 1500. In TCRdb, the public reads were trimmed at Q25 with fastp and aligned with MiXCR, with productive beta chains retained. Under each unique CDR3 protein, matching rows form one entry showing the most common genes and DNA. The sample data list some 920,000 distinct CDR3 sequences, and roughly 30% of these were observed just once. In total, the top ten clones hold over 12% of the sample. Overall study results and their limits: In both this cohort and an independent cohort of 350 to 400 donors, the cumulative frequency of public TCR beta family members distinguished carriers of CMV infection plus the relevant HLA type. The ex vivo response was dominated by HLA-C-restricted CMV-specific TCR beta clonotypes, which also provided the single most frequent clonotype in two of eight donors.

Inclusive of the bounding cysteine and phenylalanine, the CDR3 is 13 residues long. The read is trimmed to its CDR3 DNA, 39 bases read in frame from base 1. CDR1 is given as MNHEY and CDR2 as SVGAGI, both from the germline V gene. Trimming takes 0 bases from V and 11 bases from J, and the germline ends sit 11 bases apart. This clonotype has just a few counts. It lacks a known antigen. Base qualities are not recorded, but no much larger clone differs from it by a single base. This sample's treatment or condition label indicates: in vitro stimulation with specific CMV peptide epitopes to enrich CMV-specific T cells.

This TCR derives from a human donor in good health (CMV status not recorded). Some clones in this sample may be carry-over from other donors' samples. The rearranged chain carries TRBV6-5 and TRBJ1-5, with no confident D gene call. Sequencing used cultured CD8+ T cells from PBMCs, obtained from culture after CMV antigen stimulation. The CDR3 protein sequence reads: CASSYSGGSAQHF. The DNA sequence is given as TGTGCCAGCAGTTACTCGGGCGGTTCAGCCCAGCATTTT.